This T cell receptor beta chain stems from a study of blood T cell repertoires in COVID-19. Study-wide background: From the United States, Italy and Spain came samples of acute and convalescent COVID-19. T cells, B-cell-depleted T cells, or PBMCs provided the cDNA or gDNA that served as material.

In the authors' workflow: For nucleated cells, counts were estimated from reference gene primer amplification. TCRdb's copy holds only in-frame clones and misses some; the assay was immunoSEQ multiplex PCR. V and J calls and clone size are copied from that table; D and trimming were computed from the DNA. Of over 150,000 clones listed, about 82% are singletons. Sequencing was done on a sample of peripheral blood. This TCR came from a man aged 45 to 65 with active or convalescent COVID-19.

CDR3 in amino acids: CASSVRLAYEQYF. For the CDR3, the DNA is TGTGCCAGCAGTGTAAGACTAGCCTACGAGCAGTACTTC. The gene calls are TRBV2 and TRBJ2-7; perhaps TRBD2 as D (6 bases). This CDR3 region has 13 residues. The germline CDR1 and CDR2 sequences are SNHLY and FYNNEI. The V end lost 4 bases, the J end lost 2 bases, and 9 bases lay between the germline ends.